This entry features one T cell receptor beta chain sequence. The antigen is undetermined. The CDR3 covers 14 residues. The V gene lost 4 bases and the J gene lost 2 bases, with 10 bases spanning the gap. Germline lookup yields CDR1 SGHDT and CDR2 YYEEEE. Profiled with immunoSEQ multiplex PCR; TCRdb holds only in-frame clones, not every one. The top ten clones hold 8% of a sample with roughly 80,000 clones, 87% of them seen once. This record belongs to a study of graft-versus-host responses after intestinal transplantation. Looking at the study overall: Induction using anti-thymocyte globulin, followed by tacrolimus and steroids for two to four years, was given to all recipients.

Study results and caveats: Graft-donor T cell macrochimerism in patients accompanied high graft-versus-host to host-versus-graft clonal ratios in allografts.

This clonotype originated in a human donor who was the organ donor for an intestinal transplant. Sequencing used unstimulated CD8+ T cells sorted from spleen or lymph node cells, obtained before transplant. The V gene is TRBV5-6, the J gene TRBJ1-5; D is ambiguous. CDR3 sequence reads: CASSQAWGNQPQHF. CDR3 in DNA: TGTGCCAGCAGCCAAGCTTGGGGCAATCAGCCCCAGCATTTT.